These 21 T cell receptor beta chains originate from one sample sequenced in a study of CD8 T cells in ankylosing spondylitis. In TCRdb, the 5' RACE reads were re-called with MiXCR into one record per CDR3 protein. The sample includes 150,000 or so distinct CDR3 sequences, about a third of them seen just once. The sequencing input was synovial fluid, either unsorted or a sorted T cell fraction (not recorded which). Source of these receptors: a male donor with ankylosing spondylitis.

V gene TRBV20-1 combines with J gene TRBJ1-4, with TRBD1 matching 7 bases. The V gene's germline CDR1 is DFQATT and CDR2 SNEGSKA (reference sequence). This CDR3 spans 12 amino acids. The CDR3 sequence is CRPTGFGEKLFF. The CDR3, as DNA: TGCCGTCCGACAGGGTTCGGGGAAAAACTGTTTTTT.

The chain has TRBV5-1 and TRBJ1-4; tentatively, D is TRBD1 (5 bases). This CDR3 is built from 15 residues. The ends were cut back, 4 bases at V and 0 bases at J, with 10 bases in the middle. CDR1 and CDR2 from the germline V gene are SGHRS and YFSETQ. The CDR3 region is CASSRQTATNEKLFF. The CDR3 DNA is TGCGCCAGCAGCAGACAGACAGCAACTAATGAAAAACTGTTTTTT.

The J gene is TRBJ1-1, the V gene TRBV10-3; D might be TRBD1 (6 bases). Germline V gives CDR1 ENHRY, CDR2 SYGVKD. This CDR3 has 13 amino acids. Trimming pared 10 bases from V and 0 bases from J, leaving 12 bases between. The CDR3 is CATRTDLNTEAFF. In DNA, the CDR3 is TGTGCCACCCGGACAGACCTGAACACTGAAGCTTTCTTT.

There are a few counts of this clonotype. The chain is built from TRBV6-2 or TRBV6-3 and TRBJ1-5; TRBD1 aligns across 7 bases. Germline loops: CDR1 MNHEY, CDR2 SVGEGT. The CDR3 is 19 amino acids. V shed 4 bases and J 0 bases; nucleotides not matched to a gene: 15. The CDR3 spells CASSSPLDRARYSNQPQHF. CDR3 coding DNA: TGTGCCAGCAGTTCACCCCTCGACAGGGCCAGATATAGCAATCAGCCCCAGCATTTT.

This clonotype was seen repeatedly, ten times or more. The rearrangement links TRBV11-1 to TRBJ1-2; TRBD1 agrees at 7 bases. Germline V gene data show CDR1 as SGHAT and CDR2 as FQDESV (reference sequence). The V gene end was trimmed by 5 bases and the J gene end by 6 bases; junction bases not matched to a gene: 12. CDR3 length equals 15 residues. The CDR3 reads CASSPQTGPIHGYTF. CDR3 nucleotides: TGTGCCAGCAGCCCTCAGACAGGGCCCATTCATGGCTACACCTTC.

This clonotype was picked up many times. The rearrangement uses TRBV6-1 and TRBJ1-4; 7 bases fit TRBD1. V shed 6 bases, J shed 4 bases, and the junction held 8 bases outside the gene matches. The CDR3 spans 15 residues. CDR1 is MNHNS and CDR2 is SASEGT in the germline V gene. The CDR3 loop reads CASRPLGTVNEKLFF. The CDR3 DNA reads as TGTGCCAGCAGACCCCTCGGGACAGTTAATGAAAAACTGTTTTTT.

This clonotype was observed a handful of times. This chain connects TRBV7-8 to TRBJ1-3, with TRBD1 matching over 7 bases. The length of the CDR3 is 15 residues. Trimming took 2 bases from V and 3 from J; bases not matched to a gene: 4. From germline, CDR1 is SGHVS and CDR2 FQNEAQ. The CDR3 nucleotides read TGTGCCAGCAGCTTAAGGGACAGAGGTGGAAACACCATATATTTT. Residues: CASSLRDRGGNTIYF.

Ten or more counts support this clonotype. The chain couples TRBV18 to TRBJ2-5; D not certain. Trimming removed 3 bases at V and 5 bases at J, with 10 bases between. Germline V gene lookup returns CDR1 KGHSH and CDR2 LQKENI. This CDR3 comprises 13 residues. The CDR3 sequence: CASSPLHGETQYF. In DNA form, the CDR3 reads TGTGCCAGCTCACCCCTCCATGGGGAGACCCAGTACTTC.

This clonotype was observed a few times. The chain carries TRBV6-1 and TRBJ2-5; D is possibly TRBD1 or TRBD2 (5 bases each). Germline CDR1 reads MNHNS; CDR2 reads SASEGT. The CDR3 runs 15 residues. V was clipped by 7 bases and J by 2 bases, with 17 bases between them. CDR3 DNA sequence: TGTGCCAGCACCGTGGGGACCAGAGAACAAGAGACCCAGTACTTC. It translates to CASTVGTREQETQYF.

The J gene is TRBJ2-2, the V gene TRBV20-1, with 12 bases matching TRBD2. This CDR3 has 16 residues. Losses at the gene ends were 5 bases for V and 4 bases for J; bases not matched to a gene: 8. The V gene's germline CDR1 is DFQATT and CDR2 SNEGSKA (reference sequence). CDR3 nucleotide sequence: TGCAGTGCTCAACTAGCGGGGGGCGTGGGCACCGGGGAGCTGTTTTTT. Protein product: CSAQLAGGVGTGELFF.

The chain combines TRBV28 with TRBJ1-3; D is undetermined. The CDR3 loop spans 12 amino acids. V was pared by 2 bases and J by 4 bases, with 3 bases between. Germline V CDR1 and CDR2: MDHEN, SYDVKM. CDR3 in amino acids: CASSLTGNTIYF. DNA for the CDR3: TGTGCCAGCAGTTTAACCGGAAACACCATATATTTT.

This chain links TRBV15 with TRBJ2-1; D call uncertain. The V gene's germline CDR1 is LNHNV and CDR2 YYDKDF (reference sequence). There are 14 residues in the CDR3. Trimming removed 7 bases at V and 6 bases at J, with 16 bases between. The CDR3 bases are TGTGCCACCACTTTCCGGGTCGGATCCAATGAGCAGTTCTTC. Its protein product is CATTFRVGSNEQFF.

This sequence joins TRBV6-2 or TRBV6-3 and TRBJ1-5; TRBD1 is a possible D gene (5 bases). This CDR3 contains 14 residues. In germline, CDR1 is MNHEY, CDR2 SVGEGT. V lost 4 bases to trimming and J lost 4 bases, with 11 bases between them. DNA for the CDR3: TGTGCCAGCAGTTCCCAGAGGGGAAATCAGCCCCAGCATTTT. Its protein product is CASSSQRGNQPQHF.

This clonotype was found many times. The chain recombines TRBV20-1 with TRBJ1-2; 7 nucleotides line up with TRBD1. The CDR3 consists of 13 residues. Germline V CDR1 and CDR2: DFQATT, SNEGSKA (reference sequence). V lost 5 bases to trimming and J lost 2 bases; unmatched junction nucleotides: 5. The chain's CDR3 is CSAGVGGNYGYTF. The CDR3 coding sequence is TGCAGTGCTGGGGTAGGGGGCAACTATGGCTACACCTTC.

This clonotype was detected once. V and J are TRBV5-5 and TRBJ2-5; no firm D call. V was cut by 1 base and J by 4 bases, with 5 bases left in between. In germline, CDR1 is SGHKS, CDR2 YYEKEE (reference sequence). CDR3 length: 12 residues. CDR3 in DNA: TGTGCCAGCAGCTTGCGTACAGAGACCCAGTACTTC. The encoded protein is CASSLRTETQYF.

V gene TRBV11-2 combines with J gene TRBJ2-5, with D hard to call. V shed 5 bases and J shed 4 bases, with 14 bases lying between them. The CDR3 has 14 amino acids. Germline V gene data show CDR1 as SGHAT and CDR2 as FQNNGV. The CDR3: CASSPRLYIETQYF. The CDR3 coding sequence is TGTGCCAGCAGCCCGCGGCTATATATAGAGACCCAGTACTTC.

The sample holds a few counts of this clonotype. V usage is TRBV19 and J usage is TRBJ1-6; unclear D gene. The CDR3 extends over 16 amino acids. In germline, CDR1 is LNHDA, CDR2 SQIVND (reference sequence). Deletions cut 7 bases from V and 6 bases from J, with 19 bases between. The CDR3 sequence: CASKSVSTRPNSPLHF. CDR3 DNA: TGTGCCAGTAAATCCGTTTCGACCCGACCTAATTCACCCCTCCACTTT.

This clonotype was detected a few times. The rearrangement links TRBV7-2 to TRBJ2-3; D tentatively reads TRBD1 or TRBD2 (5 bases each). Trimming removed 2 bases from V and 2 bases from J, with 11 bases in between. Germline CDR1 and CDR2: SGHTA and FQGNSA. The CDR3 has 15 residues. Here the CDR3 reads CASSLSTGLTDTQYF. CDR3 bases: TGTGCCAGCAGCTTATCGACGGGGCTCACAGATACGCAGTATTTT.

The rearrangement uses TRBV12-3 or TRBV12-4 and TRBJ2-3; a possible D gene is TRBD2 (5 bases). This CDR3 has 15 amino acids. The V and J ends lost 6 bases and 4 bases respectively, with 17 bases between them. The CDR3 region has the DNA TGTGCCAGCAGCCCAAGGGATAGGCGGGCAGATACGCAGTATTTT. This gives the protein CASSPRDRRADTQYF.

This clonotype was counted a few times. The chain is built from TRBV12-3 or TRBV12-4 and TRBJ2-1, with TRBD1 as a possible D gene (5 bases). The CDR3 loop spans 13 amino acids. The CDR3 spells CVSTPGRAYEQFF. The CDR3 DNA sequence: TGTGTTTCGACCCCCGGCAGGGCCTATGAGCAGTTCTTC.

This chain joins TRBV11-2 and TRBJ1-4; D is unresolved. The CDR3 length is 15 residues. V was clipped by 1 base and J by 5 bases, with 11 bases between them. Per germline, CDR1 SGHAT and CDR2 FQNNGV. The CDR3 protein is CASSLGGQRNEKLFF. CDR3 DNA: TGTGCCAGCAGCTTAGGGGGTCAACGAAATGAAAAACTGTTTTTT.